The present T cell receptor (beta chain) was sequenced within a study of chemoradiotherapy in HPV16-positive cancers. Broader study findings: Non-HPV-specific T cells did not expand in tumors during treatment, whereas candidate HPV-specific clones and E7-related motifs did.

Deletions cut 7 bases from V and 0 bases from J, with 13 bases between. The germline CDR1 and CDR2 sequences are MNHNY and SVGAGI (reference sequence). This CDR3 is 15 amino acids long. Assay used: immunoSEQ multiplex PCR; TCRdb lists only in-frame clones, some missing. This table has 25,000 to 35,000 clones, around four fifths appearing once. Over chemoradiotherapy, repertoires were sampled more than once. This clone occurred once. Its target is unknown. The sample was blood, taken from a patient who underwent chemoradiotherapy. The chain combines TRBV6-6 with TRBJ1-3, with D possibly matching TRBD1 (6 bases). This TCR was sampled from a human donor with HPV-associated anogenital cancer. CDR3 amino acids: CASTNRVNSGNTIYF. Here the CDR3 DNA reads TGTGCCAGCACCAACAGGGTAAACTCTGGAAACACCATATATTTT.